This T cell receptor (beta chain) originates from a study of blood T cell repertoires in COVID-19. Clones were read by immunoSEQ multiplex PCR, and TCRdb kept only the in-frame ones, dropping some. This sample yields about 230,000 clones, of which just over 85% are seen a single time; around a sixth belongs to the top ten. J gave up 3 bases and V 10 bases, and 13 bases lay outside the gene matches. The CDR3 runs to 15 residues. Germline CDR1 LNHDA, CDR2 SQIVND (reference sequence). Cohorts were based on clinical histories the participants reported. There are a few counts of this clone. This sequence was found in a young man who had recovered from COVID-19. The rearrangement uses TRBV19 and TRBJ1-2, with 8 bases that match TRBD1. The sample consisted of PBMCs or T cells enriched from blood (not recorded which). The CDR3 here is CATRDRYKWDYGYTF. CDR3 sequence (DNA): TGTGCCACCCGGGACAGGTACAAATGGGACTATGGCTACACCTTC.